The 20 T cell receptor beta chains below all came from one sample that was sequenced in a study of T-cell reconstitution after alpha-beta-depleted transplantation in children. TCRbeta library construction was performed incorporating unique molecular identifiers. TCRdb redid the calling of the PCR reads with MiXCR, one entry per CDR3 protein. The data contain 250,000 to 400,000 distinct CDR3 sequences, approximately 23% of them singletons. The sample was PBMCs, mostly from graft donor cells, taken 180 days after TCRalphabeta/CD19-depleted stem cell transplant. These receptors were collected from a male patient younger than 18 who had a stem cell transplant for acute lymphoblastic leukemia, so the T cells may come from the graft donor.

This clonotype was observed at least ten times. The junction departs from the called germline gene at one end, perhaps through a read error. V is TRBV6-4 and J is TRBJ2-1; no definite D call. Germline lookup yields CDR1 MRHNA and CDR2 SNTAGT. The CDR3 covers 11 residues. The CDR3 here is CASSDSNEQFF. Here the CDR3 DNA reads TGCGCCAGCAGTGATTCCAATGAGCAGTTCTTC.

The V and J genes are TRBV11-2 and TRBJ1-1, with 7 bases fitting TRBD1. The J segment lost 0 bases and the V segment lost 1 base, leaving 17 bases of the junction unmatched. This CDR3 has 20 residues. Per the germline V gene, CDR1 is SGHAT and CDR2 is FQNNGV. The CDR3 DNA is TGTGCCAGCAGCTTAGTTGGGGGACAGTCCATATGGGTCATGAACACTGAAGCTTTCTTT. Amino acid sequence: CASSLVGGQSIWVMNTEAFF. The complete variable domain, with remaining parts taken from reference TRBV11-2 and TRBJ1-1, reads EAGVAQSPRYKIIEKRQSVAFWCNPISGHATLYWYQQILGQGPKLLIQFQNNGVVDDSQLPKDRFSAERLKGVDSTLKIQPAKLEDSAVYLCASSLVGGQSIWVMNTEAFFGQGTRLTVV.

The chain couples TRBV5-1 to TRBJ2-7; D gene ambiguous. The germline V gene has CDR1 SGHRS and CDR2 YFSETQ. V was trimmed by 4 bases and J by 4 bases, leaving 12 bases between them. The CDR3 has 13 amino acids. The CDR3 coding sequence is TGCGCCAGCAGCCTTAGACCTGATTACGAGCAGTACTTC. Translation gives CASSLRPDYEQYF. The full variable domain, completed using reference TRBV5-1 and TRBJ2-7, is KAGVTQTPRYLIKTRGQQVTLSCSPISGHRSVSWYQQTPGQGLQFLFEYFSETQRNKGNFPGRFSGRQFSNSRSEMNVSTLELGDSALYLCASSLRPDYEQYFGPGTRLTVT.

In this sample, this clonotype turned up many times. This sequence joins TRBV6-5 and TRBJ2-1; 15 bases align to TRBD2. Germline V gives CDR1 MNHEY, CDR2 SVGAGI. The V segment lost 2 bases and the J segment 8 bases; nucleotides outside the gene matches: 4. The CDR3 loop spans 16 amino acids. The CDR3 reads CASSYGGLAGGHEQFF. DNA of the CDR3: TGTGCCAGCAGTTACGGTGGACTAGCGGGAGGGCATGAGCAGTTCTTC.

Many counts were recorded for this clonotype. The chain has TRBV9 and TRBJ2-1; D gene unclear. CDR1 is SGDLS, CDR2 YYNGEE, per germline. V was trimmed by 3 bases and J by 6 bases, leaving 19 bases between them. The CDR3 length is 16 residues. CDR3 DNA sequence: TGTGCCAGCAGCGACCCAGGTGGGCGGAGAAGCAATGAGCAGTTCTTC. It is translated as CASSDPGGRRSNEQFF.

The rearrangement joins TRBV7-3 to TRBJ2-1; D gene unclear. V was clipped by 2 bases and J by 0 bases, with 8 bases between them. CDR3 length: 15 residues. Looked up from germline, CDR1 is SGHTA and CDR2 is FQGTGA. For the CDR3, the DNA is TGTGCCAGCAGCTTACGGGTCAGCTCCTACAATGAGCAGTTCTTC. Translating it yields CASSLRVSSYNEQFF.

The rearrangement uses TRBV5-6 and TRBJ1-5; D unresolved. With 2 bases removed from V and 6 bases from J, the gap between germline ends came to 9 bases. The CDR3 length is 13 residues. From germline, CDR1 is SGHDT and CDR2 YYEEEE. CDR3 residues: CASSFTRLQPQHF. In nucleotides, the CDR3 is TGTGCCAGCAGCTTCACACGGCTTCAGCCCCAGCATTTT. The full variable domain, completed using reference TRBV5-6 and TRBJ1-5, is DAGVTQSPTHLIKTRGQQVTLRCSPKSGHDTVSWYQQALGQGPQFIFQYYEEEERQRGNFPDRFSGHQFPNYSSELNVNALLLGDSALYLCASSFTRLQPQHFGDGTRLSIL.

The table lists this clonotype with a few counts. This rearrangement joins TRBV7-9 to TRBJ2-7; 7 bases line up with TRBD2. The CDR3 is made up of 12 amino acids. J was trimmed by 11 bases and V by 3 bases; bases with no gene match: 7. CDR1 and CDR2 (germline): SEHNR, FQNEAQ (reference sequence). CDR3 protein: CASSFSGKYEYF. DNA of the CDR3: TGTGCCAGCAGCTTCAGCGGGAAATACGAGTACTTC.

The CDR3 nucleotides are TGTGCCACCAGTGACCCCCCACGGACAGGGCAAGAGACCCAGTACTTC. Translation: CATSDPPRTGQETQYF. The rearrangement uses TRBV24-1 and TRBJ2-5; TRBD1 matches 8 bases. The CDR3 is 16 residues long. Germline CDR1 reads KGHDR; CDR2 reads SFDVKD. V lost 4 bases to trimming and J lost 2 bases; unmatched junction nucleotides: 8.

This clonotype was observed a few times. V is TRBV11-2 and J is TRBJ2-5; 11 bases fit TRBD2. This CDR3 has 18 amino acids. Germline CDR1 and CDR2: SGHAT and FQNNGV. V shed 5 bases, J shed 5 bases, and the junction held 16 bases outside the gene matches. The DNA for the CDR3 is TGTGCCAGCAGCATCAAGCTCCTTAGCGGGAGGGCCTGGGAGACCCAGTACTTC. It yields the protein CASSIKLLSGRAWETQYF.

This chain connects TRBV6-1 to TRBJ2-7; D tentatively reads TRBD1 or TRBD2 (6 bases each). Germline CDR1 reads MNHNS; CDR2 reads SASEGT. Trimming removed 6 bases from V and 5 bases from J, with 20 bases in between. The CDR3 covers 15 residues. This CDR3 is CASRPGPWGANEQYF. The CDR3 region has the DNA TGTGCCAGCAGGCCGGGGCCATGGGGGGCCAACGAGCAGTACTTC.

This clonotype has a handful of counts. This sequence joins TRBV5-5 and TRBJ2-2; 9 nucleotides align to TRBD2. Trimming cost V 6 bases and J 0 bases; bases outside gene matches: 0. The CDR3 contains 14 residues. Germline-derived CDR1 and CDR2 are SGHKS and YYEKEE (reference sequence). CDR3 coding DNA: TGTGCCAGCATAGCGGGAGCGAACACCGGGGAGCTGTTTTTT. Protein: CASIAGANTGELFF.

The table lists this clonotype with a few counts. The J gene is TRBJ1-4, the V gene TRBV7-2; no definite D call. The CDR3 is made up of 15 amino acids. Germline CDR1 is SGHTA and CDR2 is FQGNSA. V was shortened by 2 bases and J by 0 bases, with 7 bases between the two germline ends. The CDR3 protein is CASSLMFATNEKLFF. CDR3 sequence (DNA): TGTGCCAGCAGCTTAATGTTTGCAACTAATGAAAAACTGTTTTTT.

This clonotype came up a few times. The chain couples TRBV15 to TRBJ2-1; D not resolved. Trimming removed 1 base at V and 0 bases at J, with 7 bases between. Germline CDR1 and CDR2: LNHNV and YYDKDF (reference sequence). This CDR3 has 15 residues. CDR3 DNA sequence: TGTGCCACCAGCAGAGGGGCGGCCTCCTACAATGAGCAGTTCTTC. Translation gives CATSRGAASYNEQFF.

The J gene is TRBJ2-7, the V gene TRBV2; 14 bases line up with TRBD2. Germline V gene lookup returns CDR1 SNHLY and CDR2 FYNNEI. V gave up 7 bases and J gave up 5 bases; unmatched junction bases: 19. This CDR3 spans 19 amino acids. The CDR3 bases are TGTGCCAGCATCCCCCCGGGACAGAAGACTAGCGGGAGGGGGGACGAGCAGTACTTC. Its translation is CASIPPGQKTSGRGDEQYF.

This clonotype turned up a few times. The V gene is TRBV15, the J gene TRBJ2-1; 8 bases line up with TRBD1. V lost 5 bases, J lost 1 base, and 4 bases stayed unmatched. The germline V gene has CDR1 LNHNV and CDR2 YYDKDF (reference sequence). This CDR3 is built from 15 residues. The CDR3 reads CATSSRTGSYNEQFF. In DNA, the CDR3 is TGTGCCACCAGCTCCCGGACAGGGTCCTACAATGAGCAGTTCTTC.

In this sample, this clonotype turned up a few times. The J gene is TRBJ2-7, the V gene TRBV27, with 9 bases aligning to TRBD1. The CDR3 is 13 amino acids. Germline-derived CDR1 and CDR2 are MNHEY and SMNVEV (reference sequence). J was trimmed by 6 bases and V by 7 bases; bases with no gene match: 7. The CDR3 protein is CASTRTGAIEQYF. CDR3 in DNA: TGTGCCAGCACCAGGACAGGGGCAATCGAGCAGTACTTC.

The V call is TRBV21-1, the J call TRBJ2-1; the DNA was not compared with TRBD1, the D call given in the table. TRBV21-1 is a documented pseudogene. The CDR3 is 20 residues long. CDR3 amino acids: CASSNPNRTGPQFSYNEQFF. The CDR3 DNA sequence: TGTGCCAGCAGCAATCCTAATAGGACAGGGCCCCAGTTCTCCTACAATGAGCAGTTCTTC.

The chain carries TRBV14 and TRBJ2-2; D remains unclear. Germline lookup yields CDR1 SGHDN and CDR2 FVKESK. CDR3 size: 14 residues. V was shortened by 0 bases and J by 0 bases, with 2 bases between the two germline ends. This CDR3 is CASSQDPNTGELFF. CDR3 nucleotide sequence: TGTGCCAGCAGCCAAGACCCGAACACCGGGGAGCTGTTTTTT.

With respect to this clonotype: One end of the junction varies from germline; a read error may be responsible. The V and J genes are TRBV3-1 and TRBJ2-7, with D perhaps TRBD1 (5 bases). Germline V gene sequence: CDR1 LGHDT, CDR2 YNNKEL (reference sequence). There are 17 residues in the CDR3. CDR3 residues: CASCQGATRAPFYEQYF. The DNA for the CDR3 is TGTGCCAGCTGCCAAGGGGCGACCCGGGCTCCTTTCTACGAGCAGTACTTC.